This T cell receptor (beta chain) was profiled in a study of shared clonotypes between healthy human individuals. In the study's own analysis: Without quality scores, immunoSEQ junctional reads could not be filtered like full-length reads. The assay was immunoSEQ multiplex PCR, and TCRdb's table has in-frame clones only and misses some. The V and J calls and clone size are taken from that table; D and trimming were inferred from the DNA. The sample has around 940,000 clones, 60% to 85% seen once. This CDR3 contains 16 residues. Germline trimming cut 1 base from V and 5 bases from J; bases unmatched to any gene: 12. Germline-derived CDR1 and CDR2 are GTSNPN and SVGIG (reference sequence). The investigators split CD4+ cells into a CD45RA+ naive subset and a CD45RA-negative memory subset.

Sample: memory CD4+ T cells sorted from blood. The subset was: CD45RA-negative fraction. The genes are TRBV30 and TRBJ2-5; 8 nucleotides line up with TRBD2. The receptor's source is a man younger than 30 in good health. For the CDR3, the DNA is TGTGCCTGGAGTGCCACTCGAGCGGGGGCTCTGGAGACCCAGTACTTC. Translated, it gives CAWSATRAGALETQYF.